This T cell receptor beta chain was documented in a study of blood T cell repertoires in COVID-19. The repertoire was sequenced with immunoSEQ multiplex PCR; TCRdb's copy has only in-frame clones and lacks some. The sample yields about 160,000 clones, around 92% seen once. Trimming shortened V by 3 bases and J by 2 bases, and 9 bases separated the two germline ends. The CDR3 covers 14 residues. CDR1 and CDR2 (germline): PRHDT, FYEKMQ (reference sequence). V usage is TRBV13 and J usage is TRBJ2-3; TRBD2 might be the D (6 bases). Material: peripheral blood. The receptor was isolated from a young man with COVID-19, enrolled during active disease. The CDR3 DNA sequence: TGTGCCAGCAGCTTGGGAGGATTCACAGATACGCAGTATTTT. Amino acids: CASSLGGFTDTQYF.